This record concerns one TCR beta chain sequence. The record originates from a study of blood T cell repertoires in COVID-19. Assay used: immunoSEQ multiplex PCR; TCRdb lists only in-frame clones, some missing. This sample has around 300,000 clones, with 90% found just once. This CDR3 comprises 15 residues. Trimming removed 5 bases from V and 6 bases from J; junction bases left unmatched: 9. Germline CDR1 and CDR2: KGHSH and LQKENI. The sequenced sample consisted of peripheral blood. This chain uses TRBV18 with TRBJ2-7; 11 nucleotides match TRBD2. This sequence originates from a woman in her thirties or forties with COVID-19, enrolled during active disease. CDR3 DNA sequence: TGTGCCAGCTCATACTTTAGCGGGGGGGCAGGCGAGCAGTACTTC. It is translated as CASSYFSGGAGEQYF.